This entry features one TCR beta chain sequence. V shed 4 bases and J shed 1 base, with 11 bases lying between them. Germline CDR1 reads SGHDT; CDR2 reads YYEEEE. The CDR3 covers 14 residues. Seattle researchers signed up patients amid active infection and tracked them longitudinally. This entry comes from a study of blood T cell repertoires in COVID-19. Across the whole study: From the United States, Italy and Spain came samples of acute and convalescent COVID-19. PBMCs, B-cell-depleted T cells, or T cells provided the cDNA or gDNA that made up the material.

Libraries were prepared by immunoSEQ multiplex PCR; TCRdb keeps only in-frame clonotypes and omits some of them. The table shows some 290,000 clones, with about 88% occurring only once. The V call is TRBV5-6, the J call TRBJ1-2; D ambiguous. The clonotype was recovered from a woman in her 30s with COVID-19, enrolled during active disease. Sequencing was done on a sample of peripheral blood. In DNA, the CDR3 is TGTGCCAGCAGCCCGGGGAGGGTTAACTATGGCTACACCTTC. It encodes CASSPGRVNYGYTF.